A selection of T cell receptor beta chains follows, all from one sample in a study of blood T cells in healthy people across ages. TCRdb ran MiXCR on the 5' RACE reads and lists one entry per CDR3 protein. This sample has roughly 830,000 distinct CDR3 sequences, with around 68% found just once. Sequences were obtained from blood. These receptors were taken from a man aged 25-40 years in good health. Both conserved end residues are part of each CDR3. Some rows have no size entry. The others give once, few or many, or a class for an expanded clone.

v_gene	j_gene	abundance	CDR3aa
TRBV28	TRBJ2-5	-	CASSSSGVTQYF
TRBV18	TRBJ1-4	-	CASSPRVATNEKLFF
TRBV29-1	TRBJ1-2	-	CSVDVQGTGGGYTF
TRBV20-1	TRBJ2-3	-	CSARVRGGSTDTQYF
TRBV7-8	TRBJ1-6	-	CASSLYDRGASPLHF
TRBV20-1	TRBJ2-7	-	CSAVGDHRVEQYF
TRBV4-2	TRBJ1-4	-	CASSPRQEYNEKLFF
TRBV5-1	TRBJ1-1	-	CASSLAVGWTEAFF
TRBV10-3	TRBJ2-7	-	CAISDGTGLEQYF
TRBV7-9	TRBJ1-2	-	CASSTEGPYGYTF
TRBV2	TRBJ2-1	-	CASSVGTRGLDGQFF
TRBV6-2/TRBV6-3	TRBJ2-7	-	CASTDPGLAGVYEQYF
TRBV20-1	TRBJ1-1	-	CRGGQGAMNTEAFF
TRBV7-2	TRBJ1-4	-	CASSLGTSLNEKLFF
TRBV30	-	-	CALQPGQGYEQYF
TRBV5-1	TRBJ2-1	few	CASSPGFGYTYNEQFF
TRBV9	TRBJ1-2	-	CASSVTPANYGYTF
TRBV3-1	TRBJ1-4	-	CASSKNEKLFF
TRBV6-5	TRBJ2-7	-	CASSYSTQGYEQYF
TRBV5-1	TRBJ2-2	-	CASSFNANTGELFF
TRBV29-1	TRBJ2-6	-	CSPRDRNSGANVLTF
TRBV20-1	TRBJ1-2	-	CSARETTGQGYTF
TRBV10-3	TRBJ1-2	-	CAISDGNYGYTF
TRBV20-1	TRBJ1-1	-	CVHPRGPRNTEAFF
TRBV2	TRBJ1-5	-	CASSAGNQPQHF
TRBV12-3/TRBV12-4	TRBJ2-5	-	CASSLATSVKTQYF
TRBV12-3/TRBV12-4	TRBJ1-1	-	CASSPQTRAFF
TRBV28	TRBJ2-7	-	CATNSPGQESFYEQYF
TRBV5-1	TRBJ2-1	-	CASSSGQGIPEQFF
TRBV4-3	TRBJ2-3	-	CASSRWDGDTDTQYF
TRBV10-3	TRBJ2-6	-	CASGTGGLSSGANVLTF
TRBV27	TRBJ1-4	-	CASSSEGTDEKLFF
TRBV7-2	TRBJ2-5	-	CACSLAPGWTGNLTQYF
TRBV7-2	TRBJ2-3	-	CASSLGTSGVDTQYF
TRBV27	TRBJ2-5	-	CASSLYAAETQYF
TRBV10-3	TRBJ1-5	-	CAISDSLFSNQPQHF
TRBV14	TRBJ1-6	-	CASSLLGQGRPALHF
TRBV20-1	TRBJ2-6	-	CSAPGQASSGANVLTF
TRBV7-2	TRBJ1-2	-	CASSLATAQTYGYTF
TRBV4-3	TRBJ2-7	-	CASSLGEGTSGREQYF
TRBV7-8	TRBJ2-1	-	CASSSLAANEQFF
TRBV19	TRBJ2-1	-	CASSIEAYSYNEQFF
TRBV9	TRBJ1-2	few	CASSVGPQPGYGYTF
TRBV11-2	TRBJ2-1	-	CASSFGTHTYYNEQFF
TRBV5-4	TRBJ2-6	-	CASGSKTTGANVLTF
TRBV28	TRBJ2-7	-	CASSLCWGNRWDYEQYF
TRBV6-6	TRBJ2-3	few	CASSYSPSTDTQYF
TRBV5-1	TRBJ1-6	-	CASSPGTDYNSPLHF
TRBV4-3	TRBJ2-1	-	CASSHTPYNEQFF
TRBV7-2	TRBJ2-1	few	CASSVFSNEQFF
TRBV7-9	TRBJ1-2	few	CASSLALTDGYTF
TRBV28	TRBJ1-2	few	CASRLGVGYTF
TRBV6-5	TRBJ2-7	-	CASRSMRPYEQYF